Below, 16 T cell receptor beta chains from the same sample are listed, as sequenced in a study of OX40 agonist ivuxolimab in advanced cancers. Here immunoSEQ multiplex PCR was the method, and the copy in TCRdb shows in-frame clones only, minus some. The table records around 75,000 clones, 89% of them present only once. The sample was CD4+ or CD8+ T cells sorted from blood, taken in a trial of the OX40 agonist ivuxolimab. These receptors all come from an adult with an advanced solid tumor such as melanoma, head and neck, liver or kidney cancer.

The genes are TRBV10-2 and TRBJ2-7, with 9 bases aligning to TRBD2. Losses at the gene ends were 6 bases for V and 3 bases for J; bases not matched to a gene: 9. Looked up from germline, CDR1 is WSHSY and CDR2 is SAAADI. This CDR3 spans 15 amino acids. CDR3 protein: CASRAGGPGSYEQYF. CDR3 coding DNA: TGCGCCAGCAGGGCGGGAGGGCCGGGTAGCTACGAGCAGTACTTC.

The rearrangement joins TRBV28 to TRBJ2-5; 8 nucleotides agree with TRBD2. The CDR3 length is 14 residues. Germline CDR1 MDHEN, CDR2 SYDVKM. With V trimmed by 7 bases and J by 5 bases, 9 bases remained unmatched. The CDR3 here is CASTLTSVRETQYF. CDR3 sequence (DNA): TGTGCCAGCACCTTGACTAGCGTGCGGGAGACCCAGTACTTC.

The gene calls are TRBV5-6 and TRBJ2-7; 10 bases match TRBD1. In germline, CDR1 is SGHDT, CDR2 YYEEEE. The ends lost 1 base at V and 7 bases at J; junction bases unmatched: 2. This CDR3 contains 13 residues. The CDR3 sequence: CASSLRGQGEQYF. CDR3 nucleotides: TGTGCCAGCAGCTTGCGGGGACAGGGGGAGCAGTACTTC.

The rearrangement links TRBV27 to TRBJ2-2; 10 bases map to TRBD2. J lost 8 bases, V lost 3 bases, and 9 bases had no gene match. The germline V gene encodes CDR1 MNHEY and CDR2 SMNVEV (reference sequence). This CDR3 has 16 residues. The CDR3 region has the DNA TGTGCCAGCAGTTTCTACAGCGGGAGGGTGTCGGGGGAGCTGTTTTTT. It encodes CASSFYSGRVSGELFF.

This chain connects TRBV6-6 to TRBJ1-2; no reliable D call. Germline CDR1 MNHNY, CDR2 SVGAGI (reference sequence). V was pared by 4 bases and J by 2 bases, with 11 bases between. The CDR3 contains 14 residues. In DNA form, the CDR3 reads TGTGCCAGCAGTTCCCTGACTCAGAACTATGGCTACACCTTC. Translation gives CASSSLTQNYGYTF.

Only one count was recorded for this clone. The gene calls are TRBV11-2 and TRBJ2-1; perhaps TRBD2 as D (5 bases). V was shortened by 1 base and J by 5 bases, with 12 bases between the two germline ends. Germline CDR1 and CDR2: SGHAT and FQNNGV. The CDR3 is made up of 15 amino acids. CDR3 DNA: TGTGCCAGCAGCTTAGTTGCGTCGCGGGACAATGAGCAGTTCTTC. This encodes CASSLVASRDNEQFF.

Here the CDR3 DNA reads TGTGCCAGCAGCTTAGCGGGGGGCGACTACGAGCAGTACTTC. Residues: CASSLAGGDYEQYF. The chain links TRBV7-9 to TRBJ2-7; D tentatively reads TRBD1 or TRBD2 (6 bases each). CDR3 size: 14 residues. The V gene's germline CDR1 is SEHNR and CDR2 FQNEAQ (reference sequence). Trimming left V 0 bases short and J 3 bases short, with 9 bases between.

This clone was seen a handful of times. The chain employs TRBV5-1 and TRBJ1-1, with D possibly TRBD1 on 5 matching bases. Germline CDR1 and CDR2: SGHRS and YFSETQ. V was clipped by 2 bases and J by 0 bases, with 8 bases between them. The CDR3 covers 14 residues. This CDR3 is CASSLGAVNTEAFF. CDR3 in DNA: TGCGCCAGCAGCTTAGGGGCAGTGAACACTGAAGCTTTCTTT.

The genes are TRBV5-1 and TRBJ2-3; 10 bases line up with TRBD1. Unmatched junction bases numbered 6, after V lost 3 bases and J lost 5 bases. Germline assignment: CDR1 SGHRS and CDR2 YFSETQ. CDR3 length: 15 residues. Here the CDR3 reads CASSYRQGAGDTQYF. The CDR3 nucleotides are TGCGCCAGCAGCTATAGACAGGGGGCAGGAGATACGCAGTATTTT.

This clone was detected a few times. This chain connects TRBV4-2 to TRBJ1-2; no clear D. This CDR3 comprises 13 residues. Trimming took 3 bases from V and 6 from J, leaving 11 bases between them. Germline V gene sequence: CDR1 LGHNA, CDR2 YNFKEQ. This CDR3 is CASSQARGDGYTF. The DNA of the CDR3 is TGTGCCAGCAGCCAGGCACGGGGAGATGGCTACACCTTC.

The chain employs TRBV5-1 and TRBJ2-2; 12 positions match TRBD1. From germline, CDR1 is SGHRS and CDR2 YFSETQ. The CDR3 covers 15 residues. After removal of 4 bases from V and 5 bases from J, the junction contained 3 bases not matched to a gene. In DNA, the CDR3 is TGCGCCAGCAGCGCGGGACAGGGGGCGACCGGGGAGCTGTTTTTT. Translated: CASSAGQGATGELFF.

As DNA, the CDR3 is TGTGCCAGCAGCCAAGAACTACGGGGGGAAAAACTGTTTTTT. This translates into CASSQELRGEKLFF. The chain employs TRBV14 and TRBJ1-4; D possibly corresponds to TRBD1 (5 bases). Trimming cost V 0 bases and J 8 bases, with 10 bases left between them. The CDR3 contains 14 residues. Germline lookup yields CDR1 SGHDN and CDR2 FVKESK.

This chain links TRBV6-6 with TRBJ2-7, with a possible D match to TRBD2 (6 bases). V was trimmed by 4 bases and J by 1 base, leaving 17 bases between them. Per germline, CDR1 MNHNY and CDR2 SVGAGI (reference sequence). CDR3 size: 16 residues. The CDR3: CASSLRWQGGSYEQYF. CDR3 nucleotides: TGTGCCAGCAGTTTAAGGTGGCAGGGAGGATCCTACGAGCAGTACTTC.

For the CDR3, the DNA is TGTGCCAGCAGTTTGTCGACAGTGACTGAAGCTTTCTTT. Protein product: CASSLSTVTEAFF. The chain combines TRBV27 with TRBJ1-1; TRBD1 is a possible D gene (5 bases). The germline CDR1 and CDR2 sequences are MNHEY and SMNVEV (reference sequence). This CDR3 is 13 amino acids long. V shed 3 bases and J shed 5 bases, with 10 bases lying between them.

This clone was seen just once. V is TRBV27 and J is TRBJ1-2; D remains ambiguous. The germline gives CDR1 MNHEY, CDR2 SMNVEV (reference sequence). The CDR3 is 14 residues long. Trimming stripped 3 bases from V and 6 bases from J, with 14 bases between. The CDR3 spells CASSFNPPDNGYTF. The CDR3 DNA is TGTGCCAGCAGTTTTAACCCGCCGGATAATGGCTACACCTTC.

The CDR3 DNA reads as TGCGCCAGCAGCCAAGATTACGGGACACCTAGCAATCAGCCCCAGCATTTT. It yields the protein CASSQDYGTPSNQPQHF. The V gene is TRBV4-1, the J gene TRBJ1-5, with TRBD1 as a possible D gene (6 bases). V lost 0 bases and J 0 bases, leaving 12 bases between the germline ends. CDR1 is MGHRA and CDR2 is YSYEKL in the germline V gene. The length of the CDR3 is 17 residues.